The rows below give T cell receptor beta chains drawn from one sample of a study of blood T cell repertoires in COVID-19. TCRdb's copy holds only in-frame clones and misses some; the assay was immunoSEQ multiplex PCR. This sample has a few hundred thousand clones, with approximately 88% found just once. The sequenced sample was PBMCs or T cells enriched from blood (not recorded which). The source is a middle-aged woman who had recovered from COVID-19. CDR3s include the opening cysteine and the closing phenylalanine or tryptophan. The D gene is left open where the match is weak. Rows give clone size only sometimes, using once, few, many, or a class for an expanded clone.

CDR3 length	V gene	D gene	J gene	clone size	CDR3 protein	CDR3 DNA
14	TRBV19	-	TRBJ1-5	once	CASSRGGSNQPQHF	TGTGCCAGTAGTAGGGGAGGGTCCAATCAGCCCCAGCATTTT
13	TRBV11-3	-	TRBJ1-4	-	CASSRIRGEKLFF	TGTGCCAGCAGCCGGATCCGGGGTGAAAAACTGTTTTTT
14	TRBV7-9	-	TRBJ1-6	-	CASSPRDALSPLHF	TGTGCCAGCAGCCCACGGGATGCACTTTCCCCCCTCCACTTT
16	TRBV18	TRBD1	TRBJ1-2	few	CASSLRTGTPRDGYTF	TGTGCCAGCTCCCTCCGGACAGGCACCCCAAGGGATGGCTACACCTTC
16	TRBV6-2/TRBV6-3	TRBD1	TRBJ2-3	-	CASSLPGQGITDTQYF	TGTGCCAGCAGTTTGCCCGGACAGGGTATAACAGATACGCAGTATTTT
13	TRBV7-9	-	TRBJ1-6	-	CASSLGPNSPLHF	TGTGCCAGCAGCTTAGGGCCCAATTCACCCCTCCACTTT
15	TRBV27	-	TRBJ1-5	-	CASSLRGDSNQPQHF	TGTGCCAGCAGTTTACGGGGAGATAGCAATCAGCCCCAGCATTTT
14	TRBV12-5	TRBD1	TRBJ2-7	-	CASGPGQGGHEQYF	TGTGCTAGTGGCCCGGGACAGGGGGGGCACGAGCAGTACTTC
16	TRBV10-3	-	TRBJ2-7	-	CAASAQDLGRVYEQYF	TGTGCGGCTTCCGCACAGGACCTCGGGAGAGTGTACGAGCAGTACTTC
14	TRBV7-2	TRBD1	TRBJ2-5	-	CASSSDGTEETQYF	TGTGCCAGCAGCTCTGACGGGACAGAAGAGACCCAGTACTTC
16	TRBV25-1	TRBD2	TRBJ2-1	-	CASRTSGLSSYNEQFF	TGTGCCAGCAGAACTAGCGGGCTTAGCTCCTACAATGAGCAGTTCTTC
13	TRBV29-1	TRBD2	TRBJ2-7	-	CSAGTSGTYEQYF	TGCAGCGCCGGGACTAGCGGGACCTACGAGCAGTACTTC
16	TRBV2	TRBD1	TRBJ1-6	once	CASSRTGDQGLSPLHF	TGTGCCAGCTCGCGGACAGGGGACCAGGGCTTGTCACCCCTCCACTTT
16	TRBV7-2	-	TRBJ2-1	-	CASSLVGGAGYNEQFF	TGTGCCAGCAGCTTAGTAGGGGGGGCCGGCTACAATGAGCAGTTCTTC
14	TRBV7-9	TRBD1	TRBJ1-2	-	CASSLDEGARGYTF	TGTGCCAGCAGCTTAGATGAGGGGGCGAGAGGCTACACCTTC
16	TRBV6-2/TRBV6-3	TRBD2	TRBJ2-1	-	CASSYSSGSPYNEQFF	TGTGCCAGCAGTTATTCTAGCGGGAGCCCCTACAATGAGCAGTTCTTC
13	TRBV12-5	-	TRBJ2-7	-	CASGLAPGLEQYF	TGTGCTAGTGGTTTGGCCCCAGGGCTCGAGCAGTACTTC
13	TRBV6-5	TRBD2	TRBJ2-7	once	CAVHREAGREQYF	TGTGCCGTTCATCGGGAGGCCGGGAGGGAGCAGTACTTC
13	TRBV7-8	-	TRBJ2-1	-	CASSLAGASEQFF	TGTGCCAGCAGCTTGGCGGGGGCTAGCGAGCAGTTCTTC
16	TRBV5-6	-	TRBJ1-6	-	CASSLRLFSYNSPLHF	TGTGCCAGCAGCTTGCGACTCTTCTCCTATAATTCACCCCTCCACTTT
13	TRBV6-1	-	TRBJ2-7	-	CASSEFVRYEQYF	TGTGCCAGCAGTGAATTTGTCCGGTACGAGCAGTACTTC
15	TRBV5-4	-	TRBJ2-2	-	CASSFNRDYTGELFF	TGTGCCAGCAGCTTTAACCGGGACTACACCGGGGAGCTGTTTTTT
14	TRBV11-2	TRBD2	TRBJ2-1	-	CASRDWREGYEQFF	TGTGCCAGCAGAGATTGGCGGGAGGGCTATGAGCAGTTCTTC
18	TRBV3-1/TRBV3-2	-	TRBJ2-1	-	CASRQKTVPVAPYNEQFF	TGTGCCAGCAGACAAAAGACAGTGCCAGTGGCCCCCTACAATGAGCAGTTCTTC